This T cell receptor beta chain is drawn from a study of blood T cells in healthy people across ages. The CDR3 contains 14 residues. The germline V gene has CDR1 MGHDK and CDR2 SYGVNS. J gave up 13 bases and V 6 bases, and 11 bases lay outside the gene matches. The use of a sample-barcoded 5' primer and a J-beta primer mix characterized a second PCR of about 6 to 12 cycles. Each CDR3 protein is one row after TCRdb ran MiXCR on the 5' RACE reads. The sample lists some 900,000 distinct CDR3 sequences, approximately 49% occurring once. This clonotype was seen once. The chain uses TRBV25-1 and TRBJ2-2; 10 positions agree with TRBD1. This clonotype was obtained from a man aged 30 to 39 in good health. Sequencing used blood. The DNA for the CDR3 is TGTGCCAGCAGGGGGACAGGGGAGGCCGCGGTGCTGTTTTTT. Protein: CASRGTGEAAVLFF.